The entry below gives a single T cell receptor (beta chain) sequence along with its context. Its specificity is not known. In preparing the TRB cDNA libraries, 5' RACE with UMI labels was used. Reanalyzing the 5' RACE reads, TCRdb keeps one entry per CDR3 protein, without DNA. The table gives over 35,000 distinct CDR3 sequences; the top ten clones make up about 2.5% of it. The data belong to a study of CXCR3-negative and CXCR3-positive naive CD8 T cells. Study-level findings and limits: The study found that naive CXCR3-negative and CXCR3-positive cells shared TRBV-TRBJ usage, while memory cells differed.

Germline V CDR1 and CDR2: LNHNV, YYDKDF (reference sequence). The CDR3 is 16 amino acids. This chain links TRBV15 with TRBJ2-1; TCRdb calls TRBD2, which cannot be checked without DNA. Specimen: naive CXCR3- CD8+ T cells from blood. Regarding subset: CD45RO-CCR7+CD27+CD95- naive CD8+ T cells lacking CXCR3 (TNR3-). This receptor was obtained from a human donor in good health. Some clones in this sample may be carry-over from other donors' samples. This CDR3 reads CATSRTAGDLDNEQFF. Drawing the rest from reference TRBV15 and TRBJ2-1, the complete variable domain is DAMVIQNPRYQVTQFGKPVTLSCSQTLNHNVMYWYQQKSSQAPKLLFHYYDKDFNNEADTPDNFQSRRPNTSFCFLDIRSPGLGDTAMYLCATSRTAGDLDNEQFFGPGTRLTVL.